The 2 T cell receptor beta chains listed next were all sequenced from one sample in a study of patients and donors after allogeneic stem cell transplantation. Using its own MiXCR run on the RT-PCR reads, TCRdb lists one record per CDR3 protein. The sample yields 90,000 to 120,000 distinct CDR3 sequences, 35% seen once. Material: blood, either unsorted or a sorted T cell fraction (not recorded which). These receptors originate from a human donor who was either an allogeneic HSCT recipient or a stem cell or donor lymphocyte infusion donor (not recorded which). It is not recorded whose cells these are; they may come from a transplant donor.

The chain carries TRBV5-6 and TRBJ1-1; tentative D call: TRBD1 (5 bases). The CDR3 is made up of 17 amino acids. Trimming stripped 1 base from V and 4 bases from J, with 20 bases between. In germline, CDR1 is SGHDT, CDR2 YYEEEE. Here the CDR3 reads CASSLRSVQGAFTEAFF. The CDR3 DNA is TGTGCCAGCAGCTTGAGGAGTGTGCAGGGCGCTTTCACTGAAGCTTTCTTT.

V is TRBV29-1 and J is TRBJ2-1; D uncertain. The CDR3 is made up of 13 amino acids. Per the germline V gene, CDR1 is SQVTM and CDR2 is ANQGSEA. V lost 7 bases to trimming and J lost 0 bases, with 10 bases between them. Here the CDR3 reads CSAGLSSYNEQFF. In DNA form, the CDR3 reads TGCAGCGCGGGCCTGAGCTCCTACAATGAGCAGTTCTTC.